This section outlines one TCR beta chain sequence together with its context. The antigen is undetermined. TCRdb derives one entry per CDR3 protein from the 5' RACE reads, leaving out DNA. Listed are 130,000 to 150,000 distinct CDR3 sequences; 12% falls within the top ten. This CDR3 contains 15 residues. CDR1 MGHRA and CDR2 YSYEKL come from the germline V gene. The sample belongs to a study of T cells expressing NK-cell markers. As for the study in general: Sorted CD3+CD56+NKG2C+, CD3+CD56+NKG2C- and CD3+CD56-NKG2C+ T cells provided the TCR beta repertoires.

Study-wide points: Expanded clones of NKG2C+ T cells had an unclear HCMV specificity. These same clonotypes (in several donors) also led the CD3+CD56-NKG2C+ fraction.

The chain has TRBV4-1 and TRBJ2-1; TCRdb lists TRBD2, though no DNA is available to test this call. The clonotype was recovered from a man between 18 and 35 years old in good health. Material for sequencing was blood T cells: a sorted CD56 or NKG2C T cell subset, CD4+ or CD8+ T cells, or bulk PBMC T cells (not recorded which). The CDR3 loop reads CASSQDGREMNEQFF.